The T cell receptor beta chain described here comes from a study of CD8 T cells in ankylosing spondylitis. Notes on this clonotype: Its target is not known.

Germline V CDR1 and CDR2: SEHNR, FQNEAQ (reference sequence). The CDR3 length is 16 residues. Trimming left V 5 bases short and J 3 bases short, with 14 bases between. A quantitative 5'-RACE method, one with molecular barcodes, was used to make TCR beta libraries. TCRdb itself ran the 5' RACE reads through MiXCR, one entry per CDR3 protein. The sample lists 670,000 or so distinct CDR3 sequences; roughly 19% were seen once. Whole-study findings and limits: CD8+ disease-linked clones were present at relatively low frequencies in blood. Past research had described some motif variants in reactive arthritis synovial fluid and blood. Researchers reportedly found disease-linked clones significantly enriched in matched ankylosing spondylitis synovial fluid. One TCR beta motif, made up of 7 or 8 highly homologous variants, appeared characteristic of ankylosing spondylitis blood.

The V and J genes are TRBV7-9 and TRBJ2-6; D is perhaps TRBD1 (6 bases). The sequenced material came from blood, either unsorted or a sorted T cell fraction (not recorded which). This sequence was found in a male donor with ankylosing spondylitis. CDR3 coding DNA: TGTGCCAGCAGCCACACCGACAGGATTGGGGCCAACGTCCTGACTTTC. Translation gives CASSHTDRIGANVLTF.